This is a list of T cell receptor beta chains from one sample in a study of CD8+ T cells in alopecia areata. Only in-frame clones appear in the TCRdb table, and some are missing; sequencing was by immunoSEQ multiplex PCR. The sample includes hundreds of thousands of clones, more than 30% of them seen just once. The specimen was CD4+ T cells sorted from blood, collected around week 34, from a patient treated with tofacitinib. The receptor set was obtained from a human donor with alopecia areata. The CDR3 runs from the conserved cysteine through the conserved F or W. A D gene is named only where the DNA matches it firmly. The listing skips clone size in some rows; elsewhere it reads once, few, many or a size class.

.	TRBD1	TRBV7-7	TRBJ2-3	TGTGCCAGCAGCCCGGGGACAGGTTGGAGAGATACGCAGTATTTT	CASSPGTGWRDTQYF
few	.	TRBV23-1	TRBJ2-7	TGCGCCAGCAGTCTTTTATTCTCCTACGAGCAGTACTTC	CASSLLFSYEQYF
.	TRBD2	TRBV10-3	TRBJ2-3	TGTGCCATCAGTGCTCGCCCAGCCCGGGGGGGCACAGATACGCAGTATTTT	CAISARPARGGTDTQYF
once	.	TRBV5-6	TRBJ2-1	TGTGCCAGCAGCTATGGGGGGTTGAGCTCCTACAATGAGCAGTTCTTC	CASSYGGLSSYNEQFF
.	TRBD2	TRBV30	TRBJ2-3	TGTGCCTGGAACCGAGCGGGGCACACCACAGATACGCAGTATTTT	CAWNRAGHTTDTQYF
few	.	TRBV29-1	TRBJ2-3	TGCAGCGTTCAAGACGAGCGGAGGGCAGATACGCAGTATTTT	CSVQDERRADTQYF
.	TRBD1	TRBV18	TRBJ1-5	TGTGCCAGCTCATTCGGGACAGGGGGCAATCAGCCCCAGCATTTT	CASSFGTGGNQPQHF
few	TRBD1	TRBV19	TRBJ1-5	TGTGCCAGTACCCAAACAGGGGGGGCTCAGCCCCAGCATTTT	CASTQTGGAQPQHF
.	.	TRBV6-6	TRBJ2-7	TGTGCCAGCGTGGTAGACTACGAGCAGTACTTC	CASVVDYEQYF
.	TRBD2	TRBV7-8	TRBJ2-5	TGTGCCAGCAGCAGAGCGGGACCTCCGGGGGAGACCCAGTACTTC	CASSRAGPPGETQYF
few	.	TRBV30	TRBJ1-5	TGTGCCTACCAACAGGGCGGTCAGCCCCAGCATTTT	CAYQQGGQPQHF
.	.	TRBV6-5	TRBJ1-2	TGTGCCAGCAGTCCTACTTCTAACTATGGCTACACCTTC	CASSPTSNYGYTF
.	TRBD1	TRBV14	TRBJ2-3	TGTGCCAGCGCGGACAGGGAGGTAGATACGCAGTATTTT	CASADREVDTQYF
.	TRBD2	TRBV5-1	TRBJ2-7	TGCGCCAGCAGCTTGGAGTCTAGCGGGAGGAGAGAGCAGTACTTC	CASSLESSGRREQYF
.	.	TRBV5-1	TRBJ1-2	TGCGCCAGCAGCGGAGGGATCCATGGCTACACCTTC	CASSGGIHGYTF
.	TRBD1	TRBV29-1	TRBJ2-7	TGCAGCGTAACCCTCGGGACAGGGTCCCCCTACGAGCAGTACTTC	CSVTLGTGSPYEQYF
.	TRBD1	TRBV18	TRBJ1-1	TGTGCCAGCTCACCATCGACAGGGGGTACTGAAGCTTTCTTT	CASSPSTGGTEAFF
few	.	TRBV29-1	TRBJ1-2	TGCAGCGCGGAAGGGCACTACACCTTC	CSAEGHYTF
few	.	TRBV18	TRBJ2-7	TGTGCCAGCTCACCACGTCAGGGAGAGCAGTACTTC	CASSPRQGEQYF
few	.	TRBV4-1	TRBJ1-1	TGCGCCAGCAGCCAAGATGAAGGACGAACGGGCCTGAACACTGAAGCTTTCTTT	CASSQDEGRTGLNTEAFF
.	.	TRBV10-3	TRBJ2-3	TGTGCCATCAGTGAGATAGTACTACGCACAGATACGCAGTATTTT	CAISEIVLRTDTQYF
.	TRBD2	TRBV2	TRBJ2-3	TGTGCCAGCGTAGGCGGGGGGGCAGATACGCAGTATTTT	CASVGGGADTQYF
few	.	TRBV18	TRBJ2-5	TGTGCCAGCTCAGCAACATACCAAGAGACCCAGTACTTC	CASSATYQETQYF
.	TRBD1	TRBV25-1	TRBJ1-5	TGTGCCAGCAGTGAAGCAGGGACAGGGAATCAGCCCCAGCATTTT	CASSEAGTGNQPQHF
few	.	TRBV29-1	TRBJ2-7	TGCAGCGTTACAGTATCCTACGAGCAGTACTTC	CSVTVSYEQYF
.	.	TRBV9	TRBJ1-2	TGTGCCAGCAGCGTAGACCAGGGGACATATGGCTACACCTTC	CASSVDQGTYGYTF
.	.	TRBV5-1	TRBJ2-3	TGCGCCAGCAGCGAGGACACAGATACGCAGTATTTT	CASSEDTDTQYF
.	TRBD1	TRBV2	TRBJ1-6	TGTGCCAGCAGCTCCCGGGACAGGGGGTCACCCCTCCACTTT	CASSSRDRGSPLHF
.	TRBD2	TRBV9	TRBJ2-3	TGTGCCAGCAGCGGTAGCGGGGGTAGCACAGATACGCAGTATTTT	CASSGSGGSTDTQYF
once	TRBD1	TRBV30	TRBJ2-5	TGTGCCTGGGAAGGGATTGACAGGGACGGAGAGACCCAGTACTTC	CAWEGIDRDGETQYF
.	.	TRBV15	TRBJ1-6	TGTGCCACCAGCCATTGGCAGGGGTCATCCTATAATTCACCCCTCCACTTT	CATSHWQGSSYNSPLHF
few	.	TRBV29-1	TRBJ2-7	TGCAGCGTCCTACCCCAGGGAAGGAACGAGCAGTACTTC	CSVLPQGRNEQYF
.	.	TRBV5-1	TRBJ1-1	TGCGCCAGCAGCTGGCCCGGGCAGGGCACTGAAGCTTTCTTT	CASSWPGQGTEAFF
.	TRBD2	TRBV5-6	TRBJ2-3	TGTGCCAGCAGCGTACTAGCGGGAGTGGCGCAGTATTTT	CASSVLAGVAQYF
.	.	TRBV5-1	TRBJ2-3	TGCGCCAGCAGCGGAACGGGACGGACAGATACGCAGTATTTT	CASSGTGRTDTQYF
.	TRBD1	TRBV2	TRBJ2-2	TGTGCCAGCAGTGAGGGGACAGGACCCGGGGAGCTGTTTTTT	CASSEGTGPGELFF
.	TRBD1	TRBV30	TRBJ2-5	TGTGCCTGGAGCCCGGGACAGGGGGGGACCCAGTACTTC	CAWSPGQGGTQYF